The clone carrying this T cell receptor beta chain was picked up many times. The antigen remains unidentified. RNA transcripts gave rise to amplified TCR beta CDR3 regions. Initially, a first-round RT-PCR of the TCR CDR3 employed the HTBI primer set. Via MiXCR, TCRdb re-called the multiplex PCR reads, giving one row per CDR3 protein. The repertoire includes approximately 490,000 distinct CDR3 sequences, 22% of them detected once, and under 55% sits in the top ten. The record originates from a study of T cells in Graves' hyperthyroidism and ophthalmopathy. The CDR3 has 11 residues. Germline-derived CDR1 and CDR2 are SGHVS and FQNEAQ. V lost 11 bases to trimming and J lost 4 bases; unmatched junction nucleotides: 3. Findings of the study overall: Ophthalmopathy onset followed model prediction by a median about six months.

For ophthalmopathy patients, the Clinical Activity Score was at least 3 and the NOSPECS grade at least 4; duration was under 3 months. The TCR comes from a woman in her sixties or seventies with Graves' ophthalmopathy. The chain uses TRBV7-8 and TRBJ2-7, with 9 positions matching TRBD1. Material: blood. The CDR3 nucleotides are TGTGCCTCCGGACAGGGGTACGAGCAGTACTTC. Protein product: CASGQGYEQYF.